This TCR beta chain originates from a study of blood T cell repertoires in COVID-19. Participants were aged about 18 to 100 years, lived in some 23 US areas, and enrolled virtually. Those designated as exposed participants met a COVID-19 case within 2 weeks before study entry. Original methodology: Reference gene primer amplification gave estimated nucleated cell counts. Sequencing was performed with immunoSEQ multiplex PCR; in TCRdb, only in-frame clones are kept and a portion is missing. V and J calls plus clone size are reproduced from that table; the DNA served to infer D and trimming. The table records approximately 150,000 clones, over 70% of them present only once. Germline assignment: CDR1 LNHDA and CDR2 SQIVND (reference sequence). V was cut by 8 bases and J by 5 bases, with 22 bases left in between. The CDR3 totals 16 residues.

The sequencing input was PBMCs or T cells enriched from blood (not recorded which). The sequence was collected from a man in his sixties or seventies who had been exposed to COVID-19. This chain joins TRBV19 and TRBJ1-5; D is possibly TRBD1 (5 bases). In nucleotides, the CDR3 is TGTGCCAGTCGAGACAGCTTGGAGCAGGGTTATCAGCCCCAGCATTTT. This gives the protein CASRDSLEQGYQPQHF.